This T cell receptor (beta chain) was sequenced for a study of T-cell reconstitution after alpha-beta-depleted transplantation in children. The germline CDR1 and CDR2 sequences are KGHDR and SFDVKD. The CDR3 runs 16 residues. Trimming cost V 3 bases and J 0 bases; bases outside gene matches: 5. This clonotype was seen repeatedly, ten times or more. Unique molecular identifiers were built into the TCRbeta library. TCRdb analysed the PCR reads with MiXCR anew, one entry per CDR3 protein. This sample has 200,000 to 250,000 distinct CDR3 sequences; 8.5% to 10% occur once, and the top ten carry about 6%. This specimen was PBMCs from the stem cell graft donor, taken from the stem cell graft. This clonotype was sampled from a human donor who donated a stem cell graft to a child with acute lymphoblastic leukemia. The V gene is TRBV24-1, the J gene TRBJ2-3, with 7 bases that match TRBD1. The CDR3 here is CATSDRDRPSTDTQYF. The CDR3 region has the DNA TGTGCCACCAGTGATCGGGACAGACCTAGCACAGATACGCAGTATTTT.